Each of the 18 T cell receptor beta chains below was sequenced from the same sample in a study of human T cells and chemical hapten exposure. TCRdb reanalysed the RACE reads using MiXCR and keeps one entry per CDR3 protein. The table has 79,000 or so distinct CDR3 sequences, 10% seen once. Noted time point: patch test 1, 2 weeks after DPC sensitization. Treatment given: therapeutic diphenylcyclopropenone sensitization with weekly scalp DPC. The sample here was whole blood, taken in connection with sensitization to the hapten diphenylcyclopropenone (DPC). The receptors derive from a woman aged 45-65 years with alopecia areata. Some clones in this sample may be carry-over from other donors' samples.

This clonotype was picked up many times. The chain carries TRBV7-2 and TRBJ2-1, with 12 positions matching TRBD2. The germline V gene has CDR1 SGHTA and CDR2 FQGNSA. This CDR3 comprises 14 residues. The trim removed 1 base at V and 10 bases at J, leaving 2 bases unmatched. The DNA of the CDR3 is TGTGCCAGCAGCTTAGTAACTAGCGGGAGGGAGCAGTTCTTC. Protein: CASSLVTSGREQFF. Based on the CDR3 plus reference TRBV7-2 and TRBJ2-1, the full variable domain is GAGVSQSPSNKVTEKGKDVELRCDPISGHTALYWYRQSLGQGLEFLIYFQGNSAPDKSGLPSDRFSAERTGGSVSTLTIQRTQQEDSAVYLCASSLVTSGREQFFGPGTRLTVL.

This chain uses TRBV4-3 with TRBJ2-1; 8 bases are a match to TRBD1. The V and J ends lost 2 bases and 8 bases, in that order; junction bases with no gene match: 8. Per germline, CDR1 LGHNA and CDR2 YSLEER. This CDR3 is built from 15 residues. The CDR3 DNA sequence: TGCGCCAGCAGCCAACCGGACAGGGCTTTGGATGAGCAGTTCTTC. Its protein product is CASSQPDRALDEQFF.

The chain recombines TRBV7-2 with TRBJ2-2; 11 bases match TRBD2. This CDR3 region has 16 residues. Germline trimming cut 4 bases from V and 4 bases from J; bases unmatched to any gene: 5. Germline V lookup: CDR1 SGHTA, CDR2 FQGNSA. This chain's CDR3 is CASSWDGTSGTGELFF. As DNA, the CDR3 is TGTGCCAGCAGCTGGGACGGGACTAGCGGCACCGGGGAGCTGTTTTTT.

This clonotype was seen a handful of times. The chain employs TRBV7-2 and TRBJ2-2, with D possibly being TRBD2 (5 bases). There are 14 residues in the CDR3. Germline-derived CDR1 and CDR2 are SGHTA and FQGNSA. V lost 1 base and J lost 3, with 6 bases in between. In nucleotides, the CDR3 is TGTGCCAGCAGCTTAGGAGGGTACACCGGGGAGCTGTTTTTT. The encoded protein is CASSLGGYTGELFF.

This clonotype has ten or more counts. The CDR3 nucleotides are TGTGCCAGCAGTTTTAACTATGGCTACACCTTC. Translating it yields CASSFNYGYTF. The chain couples TRBV12-3 or TRBV12-4 to TRBJ1-2; D remains ambiguous. V was trimmed by 3 bases and J by 1 base, leaving 0 bases between them. This CDR3 comprises 11 residues.

DNA for the CDR3: TGCGCCAGCGGATTTCCCTCGGGACAGCTACTCTACGAGCAGTACTTC. Amino acids: CASGFPSGQLLYEQYF. The chain is built from TRBV23-1 and TRBJ2-7, with 7 bases identical to TRBD1. TRBV23-1 is an ORF, with its function uncertain. The CDR3 runs 16 residues. V was pared by 8 bases and J by 3 bases, with 16 bases of the junction left unmatched.

The chain couples TRBV9 to TRBJ2-1; the D gene could be TRBD1 or TRBD2 (6 bases each). Trimming cost V 3 bases and J 7 bases, with 17 bases left between them. The CDR3 consists of 15 residues. CDR1 and CDR2 (germline): SGDLS, YYNGEE. Here the CDR3 DNA reads TGTGCCAGCAGCGCCGGGGGCAAGACGGCGAATGAGCAGTTCTTC. Protein sequence: CASSAGGKTANEQFF.

This clonotype came up many times. The V and J genes are TRBV6-1 and TRBJ1-5; D may be TRBD1 (5 bases). Trimming took 0 bases from V and 1 from J, leaving 7 bases between them. The CDR3 runs 15 residues. Germline V gene lookup returns CDR1 MNHNS and CDR2 SASEGT. The chain's CDR3 is CASSEAPGSNQPQHF. In DNA, the CDR3 is TGTGCCAGCAGTGAAGCCCCAGGGAGCAATCAGCCCCAGCATTTT.

This clonotype was picked up a small number of times. The chain uses TRBV20-1 and TRBJ1-5; D gene uncertain. Germline CDR1 and CDR2: DFQATT and SNEGSKA (reference sequence). This CDR3 has 12 residues. The V gene lost 2 bases and the J gene lost 4 bases, with 6 bases spanning the gap. The CDR3 DNA reads as TGCAGTGCTAGACGGGAGAATCAGCCCCAGCATTTT. Residues: CSARRENQPQHF.

V gene TRBV20-1 combines with J gene TRBJ1-5; 12 nucleotides agree with TRBD1. The germline V gene has CDR1 DFQATT and CDR2 SNEGSKA (reference sequence). Trimming took 5 bases from V and 6 from J; bases not matched to a gene: 11. The CDR3 loop spans 16 amino acids. CDR3 sequence reads: CSALGGDRGPSQPQHF. The CDR3 coding sequence is TGCAGTGCTCTCGGAGGGGACAGGGGGCCTAGTCAGCCCCAGCATTTT.

This clonotype was detected many times. The chain joins TRBV19 to TRBJ2-5; 7 positions agree with TRBD1. Trimming cost V 6 bases and J 4 bases; bases outside gene matches: 8. The CDR3 length is 14 residues. Germline V gene data show CDR1 as LNHDA and CDR2 as SQIVND (reference sequence). The CDR3 nucleotides are TGTGCCAGTAGCCCCCAGGGGGTCCCAGAGACCCAGTACTTC. Translation gives CASSPQGVPETQYF.

CDR3 protein: CASSLAGQHEKLFF. As DNA, the CDR3 is TGTGCCAGCAGCTTAGCCGGGCAGCACGAAAAACTGTTTTTT. The chain links TRBV7-9 to TRBJ1-4; D is unresolved. The CDR3 loop spans 14 amino acids. Per the germline V gene, CDR1 is SEHNR and CDR2 is FQNEAQ (reference sequence). Deletions cut 0 bases from V and 8 bases from J, with 10 bases between.

V usage is TRBV7-2 and J usage is TRBJ2-5; D perhaps matches TRBD2 (7 bases). Deletions cut 4 bases from V and 4 bases from J, with 22 bases between. CDR1 and CDR2 (germline): SGHTA, FQGNSA. This CDR3 has 17 residues. The CDR3 reads CASSSPIGGRGRETQYF. CDR3 DNA sequence: TGTGCCAGCAGCTCCCCCATAGGGGGGCGGGGGAGAGAGACCCAGTACTTC.

In its sample, this clonotype was seen a few times. The genes are TRBV20-1 and TRBJ2-1; the D gene is possibly TRBD1 (6 bases). Germline V lookup: CDR1 DFQATT, CDR2 SNEGSKA (reference sequence). The V and J ends lost 3 bases and 3 bases respectively, with 21 bases between them. The CDR3 contains 17 residues. CDR3 sequence reads: CSASDLVGQGNYNEQFF. For the CDR3, the DNA is TGCAGTGCTAGTGACTTGGTGGGGCAGGGGAACTACAATGAGCAGTTCTTC.

This clonotype was observed at least ten times. One end of the junction fails to match germline, which may point to a read error. V is TRBV7-7 and J is TRBJ2-5; no firm D call. The germline V gene encodes CDR1 SSHAT and CDR2 FNYEAQ (reference sequence). CDR3 length: 14 residues. The CDR3 sequence: CASSLLGQPETQYF. In DNA, the CDR3 is TGTGCTAGCAGCTTGCTAGGTCAACCAGAGACCCAGTACTTC. The whole variable domain, filled in from reference TRBV7-7 and TRBJ2-5, reads GAGVSQSPRYKVTKRGQDVTLRCDPISSHATLYWYQQALGQGPEFLTYFNYEAQPDKSGLPSDRFSAERPEGSISTLTIQRTEQRDSAMYRCASSLLGQPETQYFGPGTRLLVL.

The chain recombines TRBV27 with TRBJ2-6, with 12 bases that match TRBD1. The V and J ends lost 5 bases and 4 bases, in that order; junction bases with no gene match: 3. The CDR3 extends over 16 amino acids. CDR1 and CDR2 (germline): MNHEY, SMNVEV (reference sequence). CDR3: CASSPGQGAGANVLTF. The CDR3 region has the DNA TGTGCCAGCAGTCCGGGACAGGGGGCCGGGGCCAACGTCCTGACTTTC.

V is TRBV7-8 and J is TRBJ2-3; D might be TRBD2 (5 bases). V was cut by 1 base and J by 0 bases, with 14 bases left in between. The CDR3 runs to 17 residues. Germline CDR1 and CDR2: SGHVS and FQNEAQ. The CDR3 here is CASSLVSRLASTDTQYF. The DNA for the CDR3 is TGTGCCAGCAGCTTAGTAAGTCGGCTAGCTAGCACAGATACGCAGTATTTT.

The rearrangement links TRBV20-1 to TRBJ2-1, with D possibly being TRBD2 (5 bases). CDR1 is DFQATT and CDR2 is SNEGSKA in the germline V gene (reference sequence). The CDR3 length is 12 residues. V lost 6 bases and J lost 3, with 9 bases in between. This CDR3 is CSAPGSYNEQFF. The CDR3 DNA sequence: TGCAGTGCGCCGGGAAGCTACAATGAGCAGTTCTTC.